This T cell receptor beta chain appears in the sequencing data of a study of CD8+CD57+ T cells in acquired aplastic anemia. Study at large: Sorted CD4+ and CD8+ cells gave a mean 3.2 ug DNA, range roughly 0.18 to 30 ug. Roughly 11 million reads, on average, were obtained for CD4+ cells from healthy donors.

CDR1 is LGHNA, CDR2 YNFKEQ, per germline. This CDR3 is 13 amino acids long. Findings of the study overall: Patients versus controls showed no significant CD8+ Simpson's diversity difference. It was found that roughly 29 CD8+ CDR3 sequences were shared between patients and controls.

Worth noting for this clonotype: Its target is not known. A single base separates this from a much larger clone, so it may be a read error.

The use of genomic DNA as template underpinned the TCR beta VDJ and CDR3 profiling. TCRdb independently ran MiXCR on the reads; one entry per CDR3 protein. The sample shows about 190,000 distinct CDR3 sequences, less than 65% of them seen only once. The chain employs TRBV4-2 and TRBJ2-3; D perhaps matches TRBD2 (6 bases). The sample consisted of sorted CD4+, CD8+, or CD8+CD57+ T cells (not recorded which) from PBMCs. This TCR derives from a human donor in good health, serving as a control. The CDR3, as DNA: TGTGCCAGCAGCCGGGGTAGCGGAGATACGCAGTGTTTT. It is translated as CASSRGSGDTQCF.